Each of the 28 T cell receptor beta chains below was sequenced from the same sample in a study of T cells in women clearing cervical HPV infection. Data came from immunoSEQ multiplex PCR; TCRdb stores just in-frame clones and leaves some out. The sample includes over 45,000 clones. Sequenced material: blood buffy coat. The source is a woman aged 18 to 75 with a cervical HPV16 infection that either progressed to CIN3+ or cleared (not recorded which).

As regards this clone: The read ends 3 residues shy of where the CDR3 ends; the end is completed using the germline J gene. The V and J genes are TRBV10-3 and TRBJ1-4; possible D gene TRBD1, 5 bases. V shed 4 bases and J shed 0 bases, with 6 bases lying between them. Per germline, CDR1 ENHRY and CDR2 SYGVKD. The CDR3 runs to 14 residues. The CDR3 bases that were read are TGTGCCATCAGTGCGACAGCAACTAATGAAAAA. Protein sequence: CAISATATNEK. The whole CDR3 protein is CAISATATNEKLFF.

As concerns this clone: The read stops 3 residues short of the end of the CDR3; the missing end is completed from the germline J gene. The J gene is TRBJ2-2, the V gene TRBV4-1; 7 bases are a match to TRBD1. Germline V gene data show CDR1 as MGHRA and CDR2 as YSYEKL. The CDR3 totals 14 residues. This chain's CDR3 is CASSQIRTGPELFF. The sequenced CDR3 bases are TGCGCCAGCAGCCAGATTAGGACAGGCCCAGAG.

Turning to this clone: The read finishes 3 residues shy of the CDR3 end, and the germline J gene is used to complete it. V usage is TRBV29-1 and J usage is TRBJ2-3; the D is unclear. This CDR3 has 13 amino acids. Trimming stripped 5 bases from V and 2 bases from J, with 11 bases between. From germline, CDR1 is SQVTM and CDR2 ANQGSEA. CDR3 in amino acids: CSVMKGSTDTQYF. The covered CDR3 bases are TGCAGCGTTATGAAGGGCTCCACAGATACG.

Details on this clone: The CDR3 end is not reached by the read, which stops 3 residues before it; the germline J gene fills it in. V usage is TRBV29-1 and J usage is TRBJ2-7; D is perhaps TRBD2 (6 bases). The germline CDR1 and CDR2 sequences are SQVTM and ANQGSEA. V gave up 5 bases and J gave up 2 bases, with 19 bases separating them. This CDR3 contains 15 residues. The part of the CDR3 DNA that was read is TGCAGCGTTCGCCCGAGTTCGGGGGTCCCCTACGAG. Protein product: CSVRPSSGVPYE. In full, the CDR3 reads CSVRPSSGVPYEQYF.

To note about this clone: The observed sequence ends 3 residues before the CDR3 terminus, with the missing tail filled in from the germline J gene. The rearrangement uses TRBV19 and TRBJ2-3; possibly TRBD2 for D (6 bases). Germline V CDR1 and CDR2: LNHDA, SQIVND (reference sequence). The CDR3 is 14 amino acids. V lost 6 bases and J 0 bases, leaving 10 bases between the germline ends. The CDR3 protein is CASRATRSTDTQYF. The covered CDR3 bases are TGTGCCAGTAGGGCGACTAGGAGCACAGATACG.

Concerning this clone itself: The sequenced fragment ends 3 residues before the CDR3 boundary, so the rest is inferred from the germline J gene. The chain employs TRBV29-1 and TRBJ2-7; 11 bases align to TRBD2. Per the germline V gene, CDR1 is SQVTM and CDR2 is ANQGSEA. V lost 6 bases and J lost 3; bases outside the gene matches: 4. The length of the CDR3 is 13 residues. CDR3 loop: CSVLLAGGYEQYF. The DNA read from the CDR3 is TGCAGCGTCCTTCTAGCGGGGGGCTACGAG.

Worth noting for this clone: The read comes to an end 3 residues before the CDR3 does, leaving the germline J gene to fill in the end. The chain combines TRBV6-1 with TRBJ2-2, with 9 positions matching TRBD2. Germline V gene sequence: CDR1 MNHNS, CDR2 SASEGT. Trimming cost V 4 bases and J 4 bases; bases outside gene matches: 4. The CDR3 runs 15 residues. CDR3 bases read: TGTGCCAGCAGTGTGCGGGGGGGAGGCACCGGGGAG. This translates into CASSVRGGGTGE. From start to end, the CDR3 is CASSVRGGGTGELFF.

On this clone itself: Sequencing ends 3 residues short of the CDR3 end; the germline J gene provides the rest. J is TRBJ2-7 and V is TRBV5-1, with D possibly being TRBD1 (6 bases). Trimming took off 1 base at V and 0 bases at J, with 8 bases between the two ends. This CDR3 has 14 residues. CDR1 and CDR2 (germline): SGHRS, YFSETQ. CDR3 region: CASSLTGSSYEQYF. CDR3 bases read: TGCGCCAGCAGCTTGACAGGGAGCTCCTACGAG.

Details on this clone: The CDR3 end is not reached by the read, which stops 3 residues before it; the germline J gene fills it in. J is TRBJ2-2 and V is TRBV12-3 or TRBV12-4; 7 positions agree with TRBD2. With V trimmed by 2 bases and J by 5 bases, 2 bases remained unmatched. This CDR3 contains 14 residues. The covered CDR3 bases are TGTGCCAGCAGTTTACGGGGGGAAACCGGGGAG. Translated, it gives CASSLRGETGE. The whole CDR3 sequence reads CASSLRGETGELFF.

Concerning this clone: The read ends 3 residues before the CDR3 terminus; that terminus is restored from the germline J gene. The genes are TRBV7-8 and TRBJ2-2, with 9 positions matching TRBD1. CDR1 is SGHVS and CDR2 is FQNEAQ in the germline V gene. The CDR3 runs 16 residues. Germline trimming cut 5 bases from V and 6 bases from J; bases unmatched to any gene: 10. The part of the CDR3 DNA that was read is TGTGCCAGCAGCGGCGGACAGGGGCCGGTGGCCGGGGAG. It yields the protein CASSGGQGPVAGE. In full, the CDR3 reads CASSGGQGPVAGELFF.

Incomplete CDR3 DNA: TGTGCCAGCAGCTTTCAGGGGTTAGAGACC. The encoded protein is CASSFQGLET. The complete CDR3 sequence is CASSFQGLETQYF. The chain employs TRBV7-2 and TRBJ2-5, with D possibly matching TRBD1 (6 bases). The read finishes 3 residues shy of the CDR3 end, and the germline J gene is used to complete it. V was trimmed by 3 bases and J by 4 bases, leaving 9 bases between them. Germline V gene sequence: CDR1 SGHTA, CDR2 FQGNSA. This CDR3 has 13 residues. The variable domain in full, completed from reference TRBV7-2 and TRBJ2-5, reads GAGVSQSPSNKVTEKGKDVELRCDPISGHTALYWYRQSLGQGLEFLIYFQGNSAPDKSGLPSDRFSAERTGGSVSTLTIQRTQQEDSAVYLCASSFQGLETQYFGPGTRLLVL.

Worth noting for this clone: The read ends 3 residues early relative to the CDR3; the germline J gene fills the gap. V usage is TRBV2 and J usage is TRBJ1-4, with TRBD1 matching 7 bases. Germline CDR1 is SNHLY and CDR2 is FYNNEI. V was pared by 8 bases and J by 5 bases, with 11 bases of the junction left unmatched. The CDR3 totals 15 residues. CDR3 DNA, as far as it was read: TGTGCCAGCTCCCTCCGACAGGGCAAAAATGAAAAA. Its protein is CASSLRQGKNEK. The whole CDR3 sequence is CASSLRQGKNEKLFF.

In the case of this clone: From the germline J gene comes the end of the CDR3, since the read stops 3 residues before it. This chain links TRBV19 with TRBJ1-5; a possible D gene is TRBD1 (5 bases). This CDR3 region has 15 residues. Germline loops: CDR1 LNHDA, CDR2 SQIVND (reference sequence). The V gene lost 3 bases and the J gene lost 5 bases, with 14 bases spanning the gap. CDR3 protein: CASSMEAGLYQPQHF. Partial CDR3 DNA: TGTGCCAGTAGTATGGAGGCAGGGCTCTATCAGCCC.

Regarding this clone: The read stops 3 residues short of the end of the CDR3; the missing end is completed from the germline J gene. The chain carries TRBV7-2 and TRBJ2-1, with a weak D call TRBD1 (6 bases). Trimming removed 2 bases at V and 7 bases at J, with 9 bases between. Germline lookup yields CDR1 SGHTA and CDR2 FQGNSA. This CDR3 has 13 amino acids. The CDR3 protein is CASSLNRANEQFF. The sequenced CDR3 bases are TGTGCCAGCAGCTTAAACAGGGCGAATGAG. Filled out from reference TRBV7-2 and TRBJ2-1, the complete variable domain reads GAGVSQSPSNKVTEKGKDVELRCDPISGHTALYWYRQSLGQGLEFLIYFQGNSAPDKSGLPSDRFSAERTGGSVSTLTIQRTQQEDSAVYLCASSLNRANEQFFGPGTRLTVL.

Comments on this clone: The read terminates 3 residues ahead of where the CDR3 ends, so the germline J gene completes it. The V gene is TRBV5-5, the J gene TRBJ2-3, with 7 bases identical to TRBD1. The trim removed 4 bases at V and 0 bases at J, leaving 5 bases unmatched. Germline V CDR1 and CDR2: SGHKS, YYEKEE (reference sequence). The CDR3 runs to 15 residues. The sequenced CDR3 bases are TGTGCCAGCAGCCCGGGACAGACTAGCACAGATACG. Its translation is CASSPGQTSTDT. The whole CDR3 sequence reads CASSPGQTSTDTQYF.

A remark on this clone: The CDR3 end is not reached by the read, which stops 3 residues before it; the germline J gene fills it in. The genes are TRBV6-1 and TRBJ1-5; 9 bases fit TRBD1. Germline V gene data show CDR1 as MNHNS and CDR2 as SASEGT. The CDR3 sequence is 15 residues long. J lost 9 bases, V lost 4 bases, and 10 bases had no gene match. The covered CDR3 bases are TGTGCCAGCAGTGGCCAGGGACAGGGCGGTCGGCCC. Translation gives CASSGQGQGGRP. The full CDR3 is CASSGQGQGGRPQHF.

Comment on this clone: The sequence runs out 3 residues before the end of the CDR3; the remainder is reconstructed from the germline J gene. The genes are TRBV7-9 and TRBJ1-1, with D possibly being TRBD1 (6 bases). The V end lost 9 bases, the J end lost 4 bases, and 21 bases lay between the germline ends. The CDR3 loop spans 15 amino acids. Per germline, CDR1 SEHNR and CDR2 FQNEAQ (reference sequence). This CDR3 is CASYNRGGAATEAFF. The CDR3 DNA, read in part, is TGTGCCAGTTATAATCGGGGGGGGGCCGCCACTGAA.

Here the CDR3 reads CASSYTGGSGANVLFF. The sequenced part of the CDR3 DNA is TGTGCCAGCAGTTACACAGGGGGCTCTGGGGCCAACGTA. J is TRBJ1-4 and V is TRBV6-2 or TRBV6-3; TRBD1 matches at 9 bases. The read terminates 3 residues ahead of where the CDR3 ends, so the germline J gene completes it. The CDR3 runs 16 residues. Germline loops: CDR1 MNHEY, CDR2 SVGEGT.

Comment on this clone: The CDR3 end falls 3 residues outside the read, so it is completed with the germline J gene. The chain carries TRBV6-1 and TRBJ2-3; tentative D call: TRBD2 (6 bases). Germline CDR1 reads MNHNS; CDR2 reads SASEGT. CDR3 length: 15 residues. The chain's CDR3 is CASSEALGGQETQYF. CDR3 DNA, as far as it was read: TGTGCCAGCAGTGAAGCGCTGGGGGGTCAAGAGACG.

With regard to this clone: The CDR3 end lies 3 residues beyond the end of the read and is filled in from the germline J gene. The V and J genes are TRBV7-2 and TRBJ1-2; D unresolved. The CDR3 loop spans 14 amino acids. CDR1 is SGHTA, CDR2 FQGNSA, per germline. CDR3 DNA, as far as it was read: TGTGCCAGCAGCCGACTAGCGGGGTCCTACGAC. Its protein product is CASSRLAGSYD. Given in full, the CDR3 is CASSRLAGSYDYTF. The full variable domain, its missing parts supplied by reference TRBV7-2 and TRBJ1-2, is GAGVSQSPSNKVTEKGKDVELRCDPISGHTALYWYRQSLGQGLEFLIYFQGNSAPDKSGLPSDRFSAERTGGSVSTLTIQRTQQEDSAVYLCASSRLAGSYDYTFGSGTRLTVV.

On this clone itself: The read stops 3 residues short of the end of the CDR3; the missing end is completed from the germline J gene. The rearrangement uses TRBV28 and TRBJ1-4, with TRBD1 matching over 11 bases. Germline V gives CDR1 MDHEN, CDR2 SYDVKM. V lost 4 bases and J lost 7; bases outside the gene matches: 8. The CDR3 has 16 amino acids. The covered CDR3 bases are TGTGCCAGCAGTTCACGAAGGACAGGGGGCCCTGAAAAA. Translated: CASSSRRTGGPEK. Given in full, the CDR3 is CASSSRRTGGPEKLFF. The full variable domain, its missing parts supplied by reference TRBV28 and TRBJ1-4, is DVKVTQSSRYLVKRTGEKVFLECVQDMDHENMFWYRQDPGLGLRLIYFSYDVKMKEKGDIPEGYSVSREKKERFSLILESASTNQTSMYLCASSSRRTGGPEKLFFGSGTQLSVL.

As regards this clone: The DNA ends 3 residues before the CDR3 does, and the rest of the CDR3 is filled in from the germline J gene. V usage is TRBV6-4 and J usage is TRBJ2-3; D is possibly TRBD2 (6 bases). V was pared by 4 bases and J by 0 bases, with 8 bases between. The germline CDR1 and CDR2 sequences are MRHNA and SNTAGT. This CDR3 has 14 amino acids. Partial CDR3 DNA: TGTGCCAGCAGTGCGGAGGGGAGCACAGATACG. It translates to CASSAEGSTDT. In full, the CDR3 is CASSAEGSTDTQYF.

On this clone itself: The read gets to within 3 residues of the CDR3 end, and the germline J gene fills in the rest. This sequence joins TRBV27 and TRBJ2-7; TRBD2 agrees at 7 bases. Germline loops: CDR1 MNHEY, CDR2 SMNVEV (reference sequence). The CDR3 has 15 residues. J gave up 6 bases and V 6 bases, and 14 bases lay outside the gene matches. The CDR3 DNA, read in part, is TGTGCCAGCAGCTCTGGACTAGAGATGGGACGCGAG. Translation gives CASSSGLEMGRE. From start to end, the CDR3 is CASSSGLEMGREQYF.

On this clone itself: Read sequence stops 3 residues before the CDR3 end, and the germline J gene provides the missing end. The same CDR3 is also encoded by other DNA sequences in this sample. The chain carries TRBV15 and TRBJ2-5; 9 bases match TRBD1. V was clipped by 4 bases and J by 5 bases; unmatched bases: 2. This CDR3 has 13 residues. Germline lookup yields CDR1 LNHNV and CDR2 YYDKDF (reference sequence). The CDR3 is CATSITGGETQYF. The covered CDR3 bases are TGTGCCACCAGCATAACAGGGGGCGAGACC. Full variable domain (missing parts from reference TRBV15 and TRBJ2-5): DAMVIQNPRYQVTQFGKPVTLSCSQTLNHNVMYWYQQKSSQAPKLLFHYYDKDFNNEADTPDNFQSRRPNTSFCFLDIRSPGLGDTAMYLCATSITGGETQYFGPGTRLLVL.

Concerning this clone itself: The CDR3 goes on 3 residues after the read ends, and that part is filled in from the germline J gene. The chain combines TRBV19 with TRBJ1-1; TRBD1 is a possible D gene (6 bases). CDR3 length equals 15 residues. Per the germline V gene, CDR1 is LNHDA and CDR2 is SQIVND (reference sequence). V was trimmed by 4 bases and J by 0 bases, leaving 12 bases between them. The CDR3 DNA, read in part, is TGTGCCAGTAGTACCCAGGACAGAATGAACACTGAA. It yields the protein CASSTQDRMNTE. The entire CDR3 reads CASSTQDRMNTEAFF.

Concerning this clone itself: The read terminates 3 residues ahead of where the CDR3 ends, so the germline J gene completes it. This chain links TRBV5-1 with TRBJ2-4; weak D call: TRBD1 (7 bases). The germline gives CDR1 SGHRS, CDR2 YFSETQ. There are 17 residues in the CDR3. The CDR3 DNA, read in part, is TGCGCCAGCAGCTTGGAGGAGGGGGCAGTAGCTAACTATGGT. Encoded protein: CASSLEEGAVANYG. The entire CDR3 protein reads CASSLEEGAVANYGQYF.

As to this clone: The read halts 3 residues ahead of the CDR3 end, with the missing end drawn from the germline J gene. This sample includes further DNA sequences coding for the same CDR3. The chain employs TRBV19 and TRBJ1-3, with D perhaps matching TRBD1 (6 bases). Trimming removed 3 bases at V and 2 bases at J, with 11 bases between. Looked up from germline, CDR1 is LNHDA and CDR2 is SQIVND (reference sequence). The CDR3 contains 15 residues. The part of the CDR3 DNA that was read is TGTGCCAGTAGTATCGTGGAGGGGGCTGGAAACACC. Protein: CASSIVEGAGNT. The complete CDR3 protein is CASSIVEGAGNTIYF. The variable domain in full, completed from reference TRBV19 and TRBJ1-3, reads DGGITQSPKYLFRKEGQNVTLSCEQNLNHDAMYWYRQDPGQGLRLIYYSQIVNDFQKGDIAEGYSVSREKKESFPLTVTSAQKNPTAFYLCASSIVEGAGNTIYFGEGSWLTVV.

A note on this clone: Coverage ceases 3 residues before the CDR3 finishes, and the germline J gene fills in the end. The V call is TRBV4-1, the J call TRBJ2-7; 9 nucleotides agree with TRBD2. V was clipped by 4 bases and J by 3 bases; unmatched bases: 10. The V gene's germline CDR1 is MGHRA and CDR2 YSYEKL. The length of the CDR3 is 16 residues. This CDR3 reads CASSPGGAGGIYEQYF. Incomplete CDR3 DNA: TGCGCCAGCAGCCCCGGCGGAGCGGGGGGCATCTACGAG.